This TCR beta chain comes out of a study of blood T cells in healthy people across ages. A note on this clonotype: Its matching antigen is unknown.

A second PCR of 7 to 11 cycles used a sample-barcoded 5' primer and a J-beta primer mix. TCRdb reprocessed the 5' RACE reads via MiXCR and lists one record per CDR3 protein. The data show approximately 800,000 distinct CDR3 sequences, 20% to 30% seen once. Study findings and constraints: Estimates drawn from one million T cells were deemed to understate diversity.

After removal of 5 bases from V and 5 bases from J, the junction contained 21 bases not matched to a gene. Germline CDR1 and CDR2: LNHDA and SQIVND (reference sequence). The CDR3 is 19 amino acids. Isolation recovered at least 7 million PBMCs from every sample. These data also formed part of another study, on T cells of mothers and their children.

The chain links TRBV19 to TRBJ2-5; TRBD1 matches at 9 bases. The sequenced sample was blood. The sequence was collected from a boy aged 10-17 years in good health. CDR3 amino acids: CASSRDIIPTGGNWETQYF. CDR3 coding DNA: TGTGCCAGTAGTCGCGATATCATACCTACAGGGGGCAATTGGGAGACCCAGTACTTC.